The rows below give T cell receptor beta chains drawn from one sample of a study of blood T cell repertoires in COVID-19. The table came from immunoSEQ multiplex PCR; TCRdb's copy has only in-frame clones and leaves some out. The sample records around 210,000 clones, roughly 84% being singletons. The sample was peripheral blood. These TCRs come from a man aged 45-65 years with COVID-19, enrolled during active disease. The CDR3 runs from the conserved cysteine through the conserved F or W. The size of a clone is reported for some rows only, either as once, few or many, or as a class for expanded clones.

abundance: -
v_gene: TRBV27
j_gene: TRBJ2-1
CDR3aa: CASSQRGQGDNEQFF

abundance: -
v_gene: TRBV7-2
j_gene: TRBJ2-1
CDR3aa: CASSHPNRASGFF

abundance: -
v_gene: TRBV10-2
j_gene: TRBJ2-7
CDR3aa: CASSDLRGIAYEQYF

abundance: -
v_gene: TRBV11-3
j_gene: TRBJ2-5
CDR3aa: CASSSALAETQYF

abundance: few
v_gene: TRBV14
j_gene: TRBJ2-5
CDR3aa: CASSPALGAAPQETQYF

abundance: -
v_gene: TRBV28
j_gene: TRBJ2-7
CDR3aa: CASSPPERVYEQYF

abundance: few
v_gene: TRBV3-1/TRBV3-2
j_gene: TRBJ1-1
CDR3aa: CASSQDAGGTGGEDTEAFF

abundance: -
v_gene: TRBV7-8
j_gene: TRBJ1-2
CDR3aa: CASSSIPGVQGGAFRQTGGYTF

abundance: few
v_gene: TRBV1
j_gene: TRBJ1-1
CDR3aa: CTSSQEGPNGTEAFF

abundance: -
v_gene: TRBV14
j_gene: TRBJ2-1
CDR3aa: CASSQNPAGGNEQFF

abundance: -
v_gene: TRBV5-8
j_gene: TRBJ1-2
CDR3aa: CASSITLGQSGYTF

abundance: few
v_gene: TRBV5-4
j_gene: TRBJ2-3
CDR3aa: CASSRLGRSGGRTDTQYF

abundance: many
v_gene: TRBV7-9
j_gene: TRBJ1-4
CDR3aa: CASSLARGPGNEKLFF

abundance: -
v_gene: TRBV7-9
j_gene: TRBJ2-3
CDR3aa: CASSLVRGGPTDTQYF

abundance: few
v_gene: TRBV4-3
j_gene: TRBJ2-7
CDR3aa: CASSQVFDSSYEQYF

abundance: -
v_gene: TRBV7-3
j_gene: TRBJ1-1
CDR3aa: CASSTYSNTEAFF

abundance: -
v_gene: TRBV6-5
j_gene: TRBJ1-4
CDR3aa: CASSSGQNDEKLFF

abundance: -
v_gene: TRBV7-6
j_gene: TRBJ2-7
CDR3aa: CASSQLPPGGPYYEQYF

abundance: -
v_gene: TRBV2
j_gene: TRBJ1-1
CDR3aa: CASSEQGTHTEAFF

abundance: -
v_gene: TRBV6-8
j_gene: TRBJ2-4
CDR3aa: CASSYPDRGQTLGGF

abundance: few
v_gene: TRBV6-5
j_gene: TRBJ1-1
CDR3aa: CASSYVGDTEAFF

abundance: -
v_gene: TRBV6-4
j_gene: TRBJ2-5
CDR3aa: CASSDEAGGQETQYF

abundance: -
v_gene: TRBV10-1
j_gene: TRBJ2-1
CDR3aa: CASSESAGARTEQFF

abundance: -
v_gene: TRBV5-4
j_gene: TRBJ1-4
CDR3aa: CASSPTGGREKLFF

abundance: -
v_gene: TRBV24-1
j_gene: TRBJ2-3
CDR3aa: CATSESGSGADTQYF

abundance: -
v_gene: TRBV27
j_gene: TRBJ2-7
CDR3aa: CASSLRDNSYEQYF

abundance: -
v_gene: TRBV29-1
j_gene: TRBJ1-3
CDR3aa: CSAQGSSGNTIYF

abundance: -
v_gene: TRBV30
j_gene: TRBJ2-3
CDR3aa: CAWSVWRADTQYF

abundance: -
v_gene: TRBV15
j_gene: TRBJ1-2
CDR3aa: CATSRQGDYGYTF

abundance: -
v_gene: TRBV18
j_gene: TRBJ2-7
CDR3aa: CASSANSPGQGSLEQYF

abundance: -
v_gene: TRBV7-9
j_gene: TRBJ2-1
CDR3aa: CASSLVGGRSYNEQFF

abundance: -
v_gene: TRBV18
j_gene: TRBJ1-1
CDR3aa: CASSSTFDTEAFF

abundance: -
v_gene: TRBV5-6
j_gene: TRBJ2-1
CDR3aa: CASSQIGAGSNEQFF

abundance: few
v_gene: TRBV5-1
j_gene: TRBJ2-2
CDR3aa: CASSPERESGGELFF

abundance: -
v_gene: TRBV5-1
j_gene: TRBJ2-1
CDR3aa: CASRMGGTSSYNEQFF

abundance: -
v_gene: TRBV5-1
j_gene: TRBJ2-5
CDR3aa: CASSLGGFEETQYF

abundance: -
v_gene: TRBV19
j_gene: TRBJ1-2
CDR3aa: CASSPQGTGYTF

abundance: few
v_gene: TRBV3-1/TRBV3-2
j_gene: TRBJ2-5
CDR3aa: CASSRTGETQYF

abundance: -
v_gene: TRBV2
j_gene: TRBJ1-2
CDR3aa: CASTTGRVSRGYTF

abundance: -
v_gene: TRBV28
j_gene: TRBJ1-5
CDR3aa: CASSRVTQPQHF

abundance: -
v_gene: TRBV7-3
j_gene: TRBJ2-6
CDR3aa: CAIRGSGANVLTF

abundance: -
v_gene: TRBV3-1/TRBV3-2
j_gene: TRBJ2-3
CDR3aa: CASSRAGGPTDTQYF

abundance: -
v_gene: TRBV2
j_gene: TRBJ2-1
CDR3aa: CASTKDSYSYNEQFF

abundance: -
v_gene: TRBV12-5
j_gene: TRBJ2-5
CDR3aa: CASGLVNRETQYF

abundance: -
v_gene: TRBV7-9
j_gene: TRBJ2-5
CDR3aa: CASSLVGAETQYF

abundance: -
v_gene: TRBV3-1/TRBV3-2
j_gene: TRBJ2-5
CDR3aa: CASSVARTKQETQYF

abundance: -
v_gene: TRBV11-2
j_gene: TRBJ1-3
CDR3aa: CASSSRPQYSGNTIYF

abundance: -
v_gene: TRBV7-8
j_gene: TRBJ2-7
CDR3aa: CASSLGLLYEQYF

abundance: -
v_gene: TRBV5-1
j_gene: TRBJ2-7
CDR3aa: CASSLEAGYSYEQYF

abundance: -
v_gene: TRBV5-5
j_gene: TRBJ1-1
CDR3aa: CASSRGSNTEAFF

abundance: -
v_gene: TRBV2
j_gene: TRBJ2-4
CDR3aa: CASRPGQGPNIQYF

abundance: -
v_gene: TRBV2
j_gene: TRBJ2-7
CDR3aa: CASTEAGVGVGGSYEQYF

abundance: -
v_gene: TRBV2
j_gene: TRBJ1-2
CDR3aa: CASSEEGYGYTF

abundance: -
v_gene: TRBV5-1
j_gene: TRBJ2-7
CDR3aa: CASSLDSGGIPYEQYF

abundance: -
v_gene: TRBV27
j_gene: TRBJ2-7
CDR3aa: CASSLSGSTRGGIEQYF

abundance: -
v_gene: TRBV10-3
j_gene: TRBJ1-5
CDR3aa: CATAGGQGESGNQPQHF

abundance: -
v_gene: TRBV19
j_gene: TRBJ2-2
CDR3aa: CASSIDYPGELFF